Listed here are 7 T cell receptor beta chains from one sample, sequenced in a study of control samples from healthy donors and cancer patients. Profiling relied on immunoSEQ multiplex PCR, and the TCRdb table lists in-frame clones only, not all of them. This table holds about 6,700 clones, about 74% found once. The sample taken for sequencing was formalin-fixed, paraffin-embedded tissue. These receptors all come from a male donor with melanoma.

This sequence joins TRBV10-3 and TRBJ1-3, with D hard to call. The V and J ends lost 6 bases and 4 bases respectively, with 10 bases between them. The CDR3 covers 13 residues. Looked up from germline, CDR1 is ENHRY and CDR2 is SYGVKD. The CDR3 coding sequence is TGTGCCATCAGGGCAGTAGCGGGAAACACCATATATTTT. Translation gives CAIRAVAGNTIYF.

The chain links TRBV7-3 to TRBJ2-2; D gene uncertain. The V gene's germline CDR1 is SGHTA and CDR2 FQGTGA. The germline V and J ends were trimmed by 2 bases and 6 bases, with 7 bases remaining between them. The CDR3 is 13 residues long. The DNA of the CDR3 is TGTGCCAGCAGCTTATTAAGTGCCGGGGAGCTGTTTTTT. Protein: CASSLLSAGELFF. Full variable domain (missing parts from reference TRBV7-3 and TRBJ2-2): GAGVSQTPSNKVTEKGKYVELRCDPISGHTALYWYRQSLGQGPEFLIYFQGTGAADDSGLPNDRFFAVRPEGSVSTLKIQRTERGDSAVYLCASSLLSAGELFFGEGSRLTVL.

This clone was counted a few times. The V gene is TRBV19, the J gene TRBJ2-6; no reliable D call. The CDR3 has 14 amino acids. The germline CDR1 and CDR2 sequences are LNHDA and SQIVND (reference sequence). The V end was cut by 5 bases, the J end by 2 bases, with 7 bases between. DNA of the CDR3: TGTGCCAGTAGTCCAGACACTGGGGCCAACGTCCTGACTTTC. Amino acid sequence: CASSPDTGANVLTF.

V and J are TRBV7-9 and TRBJ1-6, with D maybe TRBD1 (5 bases). Trimming stripped 2 bases from V and 9 bases from J, with 17 bases between. CDR3 size: 16 residues. Germline V lookup: CDR1 SEHNR, CDR2 FQNEAQ (reference sequence). CDR3 coding DNA: TGTGCCAGCAGCTTAAACCCCGGATCGGGGGGTTCACCCCTCCACTTT. As protein: CASSLNPGSGGSPLHF.

The V and J genes are TRBV6-5 and TRBJ2-3; TRBD1 might be the D (6 bases). The germline V and J ends were trimmed by 10 bases and 0 bases, with 14 bases remaining between them. This CDR3 is built from 14 residues. Per germline, CDR1 MNHEY and CDR2 SVGAGI. CDR3 nucleotide sequence: TGTGCCATACAACAGGGTTCTAGCACAGATACGCAGTATTTT. Protein sequence: CAIQQGSSTDTQYF.

This clone is large within its sample. The rearrangement joins TRBV2 to TRBJ2-1, with D unresolved. With 7 bases removed from V and 4 bases from J, the gap between germline ends came to 11 bases. The germline V gene has CDR1 SNHLY and CDR2 FYNNEI. The CDR3 has 13 amino acids. The CDR3 DNA is TGTGCCAGCACTGCAGGCGCTTACAATGAGCAGTTCTTC. Translating it yields CASTAGAYNEQFF.

V gene TRBV2 combines with J gene TRBJ2-1; 14 nucleotides agree with TRBD2. With V trimmed by 8 bases and J by 5 bases, 8 bases remained unmatched. Germline CDR1 SNHLY, CDR2 FYNNEI. The CDR3 is made up of 16 amino acids. The CDR3 loop is CASDAGTSGGNNEQFF. CDR3 coding DNA: TGTGCCAGCGATGCCGGGACTAGCGGGGGCAACAATGAGCAGTTCTTC.